The 2 T cell receptor beta chains presented below share a single source sample, sequenced in a study of OX40 agonist ivuxolimab in advanced cancers. Assay: immunoSEQ multiplex PCR; the TCRdb copy retains only in-frame clones and omits some. This sample yields about 82,000 clones, of which roughly 90% are seen a single time; approximately 2.4% belongs to the top ten. Source: CD4+ or CD8+ T cells sorted from blood, taken in a trial of the OX40 agonist ivuxolimab. These receptors originate from an adult with an advanced solid tumor such as melanoma, head and neck, liver or kidney cancer.

The chain couples TRBV1 to TRBJ2-5; the DNA was not used to check the table's D call, TRBD2. TRBV1 is classified as a pseudogene. There are 18 residues in the CDR3. The CDR3 loop reads CTSSHPPSGGLFQETQYF. CDR3 sequence (DNA): TGCACCAGCAGCCACCCCCCTAGCGGGGGCCTCTTCCAAGAGACCCAGTACTTC.

The genes are TRBV6-5 and TRBJ2-2; D unclear. Germline loops: CDR1 MNHEY, CDR2 SVGAGI. The CDR3 is 12 residues long. V was cut by 4 bases and J by 5 bases, with 5 bases left in between. CDR3 DNA: TGTGCCAGCAGTTTAAAGACCGGGGAGCTGTTTTTT. This codes for CASSLKTGELFF.